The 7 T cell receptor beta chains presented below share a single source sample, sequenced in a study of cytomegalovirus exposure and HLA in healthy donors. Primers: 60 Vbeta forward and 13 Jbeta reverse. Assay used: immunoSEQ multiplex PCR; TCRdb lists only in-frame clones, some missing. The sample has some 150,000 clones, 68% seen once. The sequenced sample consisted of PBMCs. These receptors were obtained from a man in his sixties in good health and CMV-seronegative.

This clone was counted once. The CDR3 loop reads CASSLEASGFNEQFF. Written as DNA, the CDR3 is TGCGCCAGCAGCTTGGAGGCTAGCGGCTTCAATGAGCAGTTCTTC. The V call is TRBV5-1, the J call TRBJ2-1; 7 bases are a match to TRBD2. V dropped 0 bases and J dropped 6; count of bases not matched to a gene: 6. Germline V CDR1 and CDR2: SGHRS, YFSETQ. The CDR3 length is 15 residues.

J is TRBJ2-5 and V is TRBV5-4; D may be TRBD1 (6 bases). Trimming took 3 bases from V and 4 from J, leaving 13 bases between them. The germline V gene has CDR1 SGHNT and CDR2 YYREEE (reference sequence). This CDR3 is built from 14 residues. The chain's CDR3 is CASSSPQGAETQYF. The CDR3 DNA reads TGTGCCAGCAGCTCACCACAGGGTGCAGAGACCCAGTACTTC.

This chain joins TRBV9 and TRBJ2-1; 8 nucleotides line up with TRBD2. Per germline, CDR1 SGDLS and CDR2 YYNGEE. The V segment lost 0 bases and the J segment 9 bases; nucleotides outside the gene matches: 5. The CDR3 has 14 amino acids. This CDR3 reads CASSVVGAGAEQFF. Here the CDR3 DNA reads TGTGCCAGCAGCGTAGTTGGAGCGGGGGCTGAGCAGTTCTTC.

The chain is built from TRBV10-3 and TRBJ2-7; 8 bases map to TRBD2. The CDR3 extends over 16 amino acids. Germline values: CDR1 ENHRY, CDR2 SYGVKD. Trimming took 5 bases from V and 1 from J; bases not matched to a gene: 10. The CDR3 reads CAISPGGSGDSYEQYF. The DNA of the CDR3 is TGTGCCATCAGTCCCGGGGGTAGCGGGGATTCCTACGAGCAGTACTTC.

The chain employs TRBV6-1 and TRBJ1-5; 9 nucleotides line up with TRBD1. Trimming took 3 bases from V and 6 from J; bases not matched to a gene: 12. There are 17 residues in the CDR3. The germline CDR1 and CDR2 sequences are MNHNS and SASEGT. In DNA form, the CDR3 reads TGTGCCAGCAGTGAGGTTCTTACAGGGGGCCGTGTTCAGCCCCAGCATTTT. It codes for CASSEVLTGGRVQPQHF.

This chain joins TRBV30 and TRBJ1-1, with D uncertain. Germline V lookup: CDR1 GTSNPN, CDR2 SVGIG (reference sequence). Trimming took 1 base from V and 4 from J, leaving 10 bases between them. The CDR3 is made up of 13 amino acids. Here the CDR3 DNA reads TGTGCCTGGAGTGGCCCCCCGGGCACTGAAGCTTTCTTT. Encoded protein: CAWSGPPGTEAFF.

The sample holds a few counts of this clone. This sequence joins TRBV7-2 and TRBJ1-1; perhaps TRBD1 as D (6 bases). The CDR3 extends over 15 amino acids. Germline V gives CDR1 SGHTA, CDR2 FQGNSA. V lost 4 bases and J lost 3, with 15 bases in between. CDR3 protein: CASSSLLGGDTEAFF. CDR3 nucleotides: TGTGCCAGCAGCTCCCTCCTAGGGGGTGACACTGAAGCTTTCTTT. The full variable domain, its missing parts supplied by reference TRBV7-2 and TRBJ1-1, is GAGVSQSPSNKVTEKGKDVELRCDPISGHTALYWYRQSLGQGLEFLIYFQGNSAPDKSGLPSDRFSAERTGGSVSTLTIQRTQQEDSAVYLCASSSLLGGDTEAFFGQGTRLTVV.